One sample yielded the 3 T cell receptor beta chains listed below, sequenced in a study of blood T cells in healthy people across ages. Using a J-beta primer mix together with a sample-barcoded 5' primer, a second PCR was run for roughly 6 to 12 cycles. Using its own MiXCR run on the 5' RACE reads, TCRdb lists one record per CDR3 protein. The sample contains around 900,000 distinct CDR3 sequences, roughly 50% of which appear only once. Sequences were obtained from blood. Source of these receptors: a woman aged 55-70 years in good health.

This clonotype was seen more than once but under ten times. CDR3 loop: CASIPHGREGRYEQYF. The DNA for the CDR3 is TGTGCCAGCATCCCACACGGGCGGGAGGGCCGCTACGAGCAGTACTTC. The chain uses TRBV25-1 and TRBJ2-7, with TRBD2 matching 9 bases. V lost 7 bases and J lost 3; bases outside the gene matches: 13. This CDR3 comprises 16 residues. Germline V gene lookup returns CDR1 MGHDK and CDR2 SYGVNS.

The V call is TRBV2, the J call TRBJ1-2; D is ambiguous. Trimming took 3 bases from V and 8 from J, leaving 10 bases between them. The V gene's germline CDR1 is SNHLY and CDR2 FYNNEI. This CDR3 is 12 amino acids long. CDR3 residues: CASSEGHGGYTF. CDR3 nucleotides: TGTGCCAGCAGTGAGGGCCACGGAGGCTACACCTTC.

This clonotype was seen many times. V gene TRBV10-3 combines with J gene TRBJ2-3, with 9 bases that match TRBD1. Germline V gene lookup returns CDR1 ENHRY and CDR2 SYGVKD. This CDR3 is 13 amino acids long. V was clipped by 4 bases and J by 4 bases; unmatched bases: 0. This CDR3 reads CAISGQGADTQYF. The CDR3 DNA follows: TGTGCCATCAGTGGACAGGGGGCAGATACGCAGTATTTT.